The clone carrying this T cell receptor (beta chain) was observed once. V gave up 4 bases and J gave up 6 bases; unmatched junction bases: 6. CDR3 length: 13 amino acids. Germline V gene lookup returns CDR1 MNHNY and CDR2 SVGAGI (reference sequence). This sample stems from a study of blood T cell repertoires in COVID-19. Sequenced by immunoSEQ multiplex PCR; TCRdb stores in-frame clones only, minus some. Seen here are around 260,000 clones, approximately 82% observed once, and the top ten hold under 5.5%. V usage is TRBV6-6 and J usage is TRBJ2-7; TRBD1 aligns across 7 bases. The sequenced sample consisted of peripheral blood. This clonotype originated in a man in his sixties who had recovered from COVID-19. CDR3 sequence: CASSSDRVAEQYF. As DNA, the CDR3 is TGTGCCAGCAGTTCAGACAGGGTGGCCGAGCAGTACTTC.